The TCR beta chain under discussion was sequenced for a study of T cells expressing NK-cell markers. Study summary: Researchers got TCR beta repertoires out of sorted CD3+CD56+NKG2C+, CD3+CD56+NKG2C- and CD3+CD56-NKG2C+ T cells. Seven of the eight sequenced donors were classified as HCMV-seropositive, and one was classified as seronegative. General study results and limits: The HCMV specificity of the expanded NKG2C+ T cell clones stayed unresolved.

UMI-tagged 5'RACE template switching yielded the TCR beta cDNA. From the 5' RACE reads, TCRdb lists one entry per CDR3 protein and no DNA. The table for this sample gives approximately 6,000 distinct CDR3 sequences. Worth noting for this clonotype: The antigen is undetermined.

The CDR3 contains 13 residues. The germline gives CDR1 DFQATT, CDR2 SNEGSKA (reference sequence). The gene calls are TRBV20-1 and TRBJ1-5; TCRdb calls TRBD1, which cannot be checked without DNA. This receptor was taken from a man in his late teens or twenties in good health. Specimen: blood T cells: a sorted CD56 or NKG2C T cell subset, CD4+ or CD8+ T cells, or bulk PBMC T cells (not recorded which). CDR3 amino acids: CSARDRVSQPQHF.